The 30 T cell receptor beta chains in this list originate from one sample, sequenced in a study of T-cell memory formation after mild COVID-19. TCRdb itself ran the 5' RACE reads through MiXCR, one entry per CDR3 protein. The repertoire holds under 450,000 distinct CDR3 sequences, with roughly 14% as singletons. Sequencing input: PBMCs or a T cell subset sorted from them (not recorded which). These receptors were collected from a young man who had mild COVID-19 (a few samples of this study predate the infection). Cell type and time point are not known.

This clonotype was detected ten times or more. V and J are TRBV20-1 and TRBJ1-1; tentatively, D is TRBD1 (6 bases). This CDR3 is 15 amino acids long. The germline CDR1 and CDR2 sequences are DFQATT and SNEGSKA (reference sequence). V gave up 3 bases and J gave up 0 bases, with 14 bases separating them. The CDR3 loop is CSASGGADMNTEAFF. CDR3 nucleotides: TGCAGTGCTAGCGGGGGGGCCGATATGAACACTGAAGCTTTCTTT.

This clonotype has at least ten counts. CDR3 sequence: CASRGDPFNEQYF. DNA of the CDR3: TGCGCCAGCAGGGGGGACCCCTTCAACGAGCAGTACTTC. The rearrangement links TRBV5-1 to TRBJ2-7, with D possibly being TRBD1 or TRBD2 (5 bases each). Germline lookup yields CDR1 SGHRS and CDR2 YFSETQ. This CDR3 comprises 13 residues. The V end lost 5 bases, the J end lost 5 bases, and 14 bases lay between the germline ends.

This clonotype appeared a few times. The J gene is TRBJ1-1, the V gene TRBV25-1; weak D call: TRBD1 (5 bases). From germline, CDR1 is MGHDK and CDR2 SYGVNS. This CDR3 contains 15 residues. V was shortened by 1 base and J by 0 bases, with 9 bases between the two germline ends. The chain's CDR3 is CASSEFGALNTEAFF. In DNA, the CDR3 is TGTGCCAGCAGTGAATTCGGGGCACTGAACACTGAAGCTTTCTTT.

This clonotype was picked up a small number of times. CDR3 nucleotides: TGTGCCAGCAGTTTAGTCCCTCCCCTGGGGACAGACTCTGGAAACACCATATATTTT. It yields the protein CASSLVPPLGTDSGNTIYF. The V and J genes are TRBV27 and TRBJ1-3; TRBD1 agrees at 7 bases. Germline lookup yields CDR1 MNHEY and CDR2 SMNVEV (reference sequence). CDR3 length: 19 amino acids. With V trimmed by 2 bases and J by 0 bases, 13 bases remained unmatched.

A word on this clonotype: This may come from a read error, since a much larger clone is one base off. V usage is TRBV5-1 and J usage is TRBJ1-4; possible D gene TRBD1, 6 bases. From germline, CDR1 is SGHRS and CDR2 YFSETQ. The CDR3 spans 14 residues. The CDR3 region is CSTSKGGIDEKLFF. CDR3 nucleotide sequence: TGCTCCACCTCAAAGGGGGGGATTGATGAAAAACTGTTTTTT. The whole variable domain, remainder taken from reference TRBV5-1 and TRBJ1-4, is KAGVTQTPRYLIKTRGQQVTLSCSPISGHRSVSWYQQTPGQGLQFLFEYFSETQRNKGNFPGRFSGRQFSNSRSEMNVSTLELGDSALYLCSTSKGGIDEKLFFGSGTQLSVL.

This clonotype has a handful of counts. The V gene is TRBV5-1, the J gene TRBJ1-2; 9 bases map to TRBD1. The V segment lost 6 bases and the J segment 6 bases; nucleotides outside the gene matches: 12. The CDR3 totals 15 residues. CDR1 is SGHRS, CDR2 YFSETQ, per germline. CDR3 region: CASNDVTGGNNGYTF. For the CDR3, the DNA is TGCGCCAGCAACGACGTGACAGGGGGGAATAATGGCTACACCTTC.

This rearrangement joins TRBV6-5 to TRBJ1-6, with 7 bases aligning to TRBD1. CDR1 is MNHEY, CDR2 SVGAGI, per germline. The CDR3 consists of 15 residues. Trimming took 4 bases from V and 7 from J; bases not matched to a gene: 7. CDR3 coding DNA: TGTGCCAGCAGTTCAGGGGGGGCGGGAAATTCACCCCTCCACTTT. Encoded protein: CASSSGGAGNSPLHF.

The chain links TRBV10-3 to TRBJ2-3; the D is unclear. Germline CDR1 is ENHRY and CDR2 is SYGVKD. CDR3 length equals 12 residues. V lost 3 bases and J 1 base, leaving 2 bases between the germline ends. The CDR3 bases are TGTGCCATCAGTGAACGCACAGATACGCAGTATTTT. It is translated as CAISERTDTQYF.

The chain carries TRBV7-9 and TRBJ2-7, with 8 nucleotides matching TRBD1. This CDR3 is 15 amino acids long. Trimming removed 1 base from V and 4 bases from J; junction bases left unmatched: 6. Germline assignment: CDR1 SEHNR and CDR2 FQNEAQ (reference sequence). Here the CDR3 reads CASSLVTGAIYEQYV. In nucleotides, the CDR3 is TGTGCCAGCAGCTTAGTGACAGGGGCGATATACGAGCAGTACGTC.

In this sample, this clonotype turned up many times. The genes are TRBV5-6 and TRBJ2-5, with D unresolved. Trimming stripped 1 base from V and 4 bases from J, with 8 bases between. From germline, CDR1 is SGHDT and CDR2 YYEEEE. The CDR3 spans 13 residues. The CDR3: CASSLRLGETQYF. DNA for the CDR3: TGTGCCAGCAGCTTGCGATTGGGAGAGACCCAGTACTTC.

In this sample, this clonotype turned up many times. V usage is TRBV6-5 and J usage is TRBJ2-2; possibly TRBD1 for D (5 bases). V lost 0 bases and J lost 0, with 8 bases in between. Germline CDR1 reads MNHEY; CDR2 reads SVGAGI. CDR3 size: 16 residues. The CDR3 is CASSYSWTPNTGELFF. CDR3 in DNA: TGTGCCAGCAGTTACTCCTGGACACCGAACACCGGGGAGCTGTTTTTT.

This clonotype occurred a few times. The gene calls are TRBV12-3 or TRBV12-4 and TRBJ2-5; D is perhaps TRBD2 (5 bases). The CDR3 consists of 14 residues. With 3 bases removed from V and 4 bases from J, the gap between germline ends came to 12 bases. This CDR3 is CASSFRLAAETQYF. CDR3 nucleotides: TGTGCCAGCAGTTTTCGTCTAGCAGCAGAGACCCAGTACTTC.

This clonotype has at least ten counts. The genes are TRBV6-5 and TRBJ1-1; D gene uncertain. Germline lookup yields CDR1 MNHEY and CDR2 SVGAGI. There are 13 residues in the CDR3. V lost 2 bases, J lost 4 bases, and 8 bases lay in between. Here the CDR3 reads CASSYGLATEAFF. CDR3 coding DNA: TGTGCCAGCAGTTACGGGTTGGCCACTGAAGCTTTCTTT.

This sequence joins TRBV29-1 and TRBJ2-6; weak D call: TRBD2 (5 bases). CDR3 length: 15 residues. V lost 5 bases, J lost 2 bases, and 13 bases lay in between. Germline loops: CDR1 SQVTM, CDR2 ANQGSEA. The CDR3 region is CSVLPTGAGANVLTF. CDR3 DNA: TGCAGCGTTCTCCCCACCGGGGCTGGGGCCAACGTCCTGACTTTC.

This clonotype was counted at least ten times. V and J are TRBV4-1 and TRBJ1-2; no firm D call. The CDR3 covers 13 residues. V was pared by 0 bases and J by 8 bases, with 10 bases between. In germline, CDR1 is MGHRA, CDR2 YSYEKL. For the CDR3, the DNA is TGCGCCAGCAGCCAAGATCTTTGGGTCGGCTACACCTTC. Protein sequence: CASSQDLWVGYTF.

This clonotype was seen more than once but under ten times. This sequence joins TRBV28 and TRBJ2-2; no reliable D call. This CDR3 region has 14 residues. The V gene's germline CDR1 is MDHEN and CDR2 SYDVKM. V gave up 7 bases and J gave up 1 base, with 10 bases separating them. This CDR3 reads CASKIPLNTGELFF. CDR3 nucleotides: TGTGCCAGCAAGATCCCCTTGAACACCGGGGAGCTGTTTTTT.

A few counts support this clonotype. This chain uses TRBV6-2 or TRBV6-3 with TRBJ2-7; 7 bases align to TRBD2. Trimming cost V 7 bases and J 0 bases; bases outside gene matches: 9. The CDR3 is 15 residues long. Germline assignment: CDR1 MNHEY and CDR2 SVGEGT. CDR3 loop: CASTLGGAFSYEQYV. CDR3 in DNA: TGTGCCAGCACGTTGGGAGGGGCGTTCTCCTACGAGCAGTACGTC.

CDR3 sequence: CASRPQGARPQHF. CDR3 DNA: TGTGCCAGCAGGCCCCAGGGGGCGCGGCCCCAGCATTTT. The chain carries TRBV6-2 or TRBV6-3 and TRBJ1-5; 8 positions match TRBD1. Germline V gives CDR1 MNHEY, CDR2 SVGEGT. The CDR3 consists of 13 residues. V was pared by 6 bases and J by 9 bases, with 7 bases of the junction left unmatched.

The J gene is TRBJ2-7, the V gene TRBV2, with TRBD1 matching 8 bases. V shed 6 bases and J 3 bases; nucleotides not matched to a gene: 10. Looked up from germline, CDR1 is SNHLY and CDR2 is FYNNEI. The CDR3 totals 15 residues. CDR3 amino acids: CASSQPVTGDYEQYF. CDR3 bases: TGTGCCAGCAGCCAACCAGTGACAGGGGACTACGAGCAGTACTTC.

In its sample, this clonotype was seen many times. The chain has TRBV7-2 and TRBJ2-5; D call uncertain. CDR1 is SGHTA, CDR2 FQGNSA, per germline. This CDR3 has 13 amino acids. The V end was cut by 6 bases, the J end by 5 bases, with 13 bases between. The CDR3 protein is CASSFGVRETQYF. CDR3 DNA: TGTGCCAGCAGTTTTGGGGTGAGGGAGACCCAGTACTTC.

The V call is TRBV6-5, the J call TRBJ1-3; no definite D call. V was shortened by 5 bases and J by 0 bases, with 8 bases between the two germline ends. From germline, CDR1 is MNHEY and CDR2 SVGAGI. The CDR3 is 14 residues long. The CDR3 coding sequence is TGTGCCAGCAGTACACGGGACTCTGGAAACACCATATATTTT. Protein product: CASSTRDSGNTIYF.

The gene calls are TRBV27 and TRBJ1-1; no clear D gene. CDR3 length: 15 amino acids. The V gene's germline CDR1 is MNHEY and CDR2 SMNVEV (reference sequence). The V end was cut by 6 bases, the J end by 2 bases, with 16 bases between. The CDR3: CASRGMGIGNTEAFF. The CDR3 nucleotides are TGTGCCAGCAGGGGTATGGGGATCGGTAACACTGAAGCTTTCTTT.

The sample holds a few counts of this clonotype. The rearrangement joins TRBV10-3 to TRBJ1-5; weak D call: TRBD1 (5 bases). The V and J ends lost 7 bases and 5 bases respectively, with 12 bases between them. Germline V gene data show CDR1 as ENHRY and CDR2 as SYGVKD. This CDR3 comprises 13 residues. CDR3 sequence reads: CAITPGQDQPQHF. The CDR3 DNA reads TGTGCCATCACCCCTGGACAAGATCAGCCCCAGCATTTT.

CDR3 in DNA: TGTGCCAGCAGCCCGGGGATGACTAGCGGGGGCCAAGAGACCCAGTACTTC. It codes for CASSPGMTSGGQETQYF. V is TRBV7-2 and J is TRBJ2-5; 12 bases line up with TRBD2. The J segment lost 1 base and the V segment lost 5 bases, leaving 8 bases of the junction unmatched. CDR3 length: 17 amino acids. Germline V gene lookup returns CDR1 SGHTA and CDR2 FQGNSA.

The rearrangement links TRBV14 to TRBJ2-5, with 14 bases that match TRBD2. The CDR3 is 16 amino acids. J gave up 5 bases and V 4 bases, and 6 bases lay outside the gene matches. Germline lookup yields CDR1 SGHDN and CDR2 FVKESK. CDR3 loop: CASSRGLAGAGETQYF. The DNA of the CDR3 is TGTGCCAGCAGCCGGGGACTAGCGGGGGCTGGGGAGACCCAGTACTTC.

The chain links TRBV4-1 to TRBJ1-6; 11 bases are a match to TRBD1. In germline, CDR1 is MGHRA, CDR2 YSYEKL. This CDR3 spans 17 amino acids. Trimming took 2 bases from V and 8 from J; bases not matched to a gene: 8. CDR3 sequence reads: CASSQPWTGGADSPLHF. In DNA form, the CDR3 reads TGCGCCAGCAGCCAACCCTGGACAGGGGGCGCGGATTCACCCCTCCACTTT.

The J gene is TRBJ1-2, the V gene TRBV4-3; TRBD1 is a possible D gene (6 bases). Germline assignment: CDR1 LGHNA and CDR2 YSLEER. Between the trimmed V and J ends, which lost 4 bases and 2 bases, there was a span of 14 bases. CDR3 length equals 15 residues. CDR3 coding DNA: TGCGCCAGCAGCCGGGAAGGGGGTTCCAACTATGGCTACACCTTC. As protein: CASSREGGSNYGYTF.

The chain is built from TRBV5-1 and TRBJ2-7, with D perhaps being TRBD1 or TRBD2 (5 bases each). Trimming removed 1 base from V and 0 bases from J, with 11 bases in between. CDR1 is SGHRS and CDR2 is YFSETQ in the germline V gene. This CDR3 is built from 15 residues. Here the CDR3 reads CASSLTRDPSYEQYF. CDR3 DNA sequence: TGCGCCAGCAGCTTGACCAGGGACCCCTCCTACGAGCAGTACTTC.

A word on this clonotype: At one of its ends the junction is not consistent with the germline gene, which may arise from a read error. The chain uses TRBV7-7 and TRBJ1-1; D gene unclear. Germline CDR1 SSHAT, CDR2 FNYEAQ (reference sequence). This CDR3 has 13 amino acids. The CDR3 DNA reads TGTGCTAGCAGCTTTAGTACGAACACTGAAGCTTTCTTT. It specifies CASSFSTNTEAFF.

This clonotype was recorded many times. The rearrangement links TRBV7-6 to TRBJ2-5; 8 nucleotides match TRBD2. CDR3 length: 17 residues. Trimming at V came to 7 bases and at J to 0 bases, leaving 13 bases not matched to a gene. CDR1 is SGHVS, CDR2 FNYEAQ, per germline. CDR3 DNA: TGTGCCAGCACGGTTGCCGTCAAGCGGGGGTACCAAGAGACCCAGTACTTC. Protein product: CASTVAVKRGYQETQYF.